The rows below give T cell receptor beta chains drawn from one sample of a study of identical twins. TCRdb used MiXCR to reprocess the 5' RACE reads, holding one entry per CDR3 protein. The sample shows hundreds of thousands of distinct CDR3 sequences, around 20% of them seen only once. These same data were also listed under a study on T cells expressing NK-cell markers.

Sequencing was done on a sample of PBMCs. The source of these receptors is a woman younger than 35 in good health. The CDR3 runs from the conserved cysteine through the conserved F or W. The order of the fields is clone size, D gene, V gene, J gene, CDR3 DNA, CDR3 protein. The D gene is left open where the match is weak. Size values are once, few and many counts, or a class for expanded clones, and some rows have none.

NA	TRBD1	TRBV27	TRBJ1-6	TGTGCCAGCAGTTGGGGGACAGGTATCTCACCCCTCCACTTT	CASSWGTGISPLHF
few	TRBD2	TRBV29-1	TRBJ2-1	TGCAGCGCCGCGGGTAGCGGGAGACCCTACTCCTACAATGAGCAGTTCTTC	CSAAGSGRPYSYNEQFF
few	TRBD2	TRBV5-1	TRBJ2-3	TGCGCCAGCAGCTTGGGGCGGGGGGCCCCGACGGGGGCGACTACGCAGTATTTT	CASSLGRGAPTGATTQYF
NA	TRBD1	TRBV20-1	TRBJ2-5	TGCAGTATAGTCAGGGGGCAAGAGACCCAGTACTTC	CSIVRGQETQYF
NA	TRBD2	TRBV28	TRBJ2-1	TGTGCCAGCAGTTTGGGACTAGCGGGGTTCTATGAGCAGTTCTTC	CASSLGLAGFYEQFF
many	TRBD2	TRBV29-1	TRBJ2-1	TGCAGCGCTGGACTAGCGGGCAACCCCTCCTACAATGAGCAGTTCTTC	CSAGLAGNPSYNEQFF
NA	TRBD2	TRBV7-2	TRBJ2-1	TGTGCCAGCAGCTTAGGGGGACTAGCGGGAGTGGGTTGGTTCTTC	CASSLGGLAGVGWFF
few	NA	TRBV20-1	TRBJ2-1	TGCAGTGGGGCCGCGGGGGCCCCCCACAATGAGCAGTTCTTC	CSGAAGAPHNEQFF
NA	NA	TRBV27	TRBJ2-3	TGTGCCAGCAGTTTCGGGAATGGGCCAGATACGCAGTATTTT	CASSFGNGPDTQYF
NA	TRBD1	TRBV20-1	TRBJ1-6	TGCAGTGCTCTCCGGACAGGGGAAGATTCACCCCTCCACTTT	CSALRTGEDSPLHF
NA	NA	TRBV29-1	TRBJ2-3	TGCAGCGGACCGGGGCCCGGCGGAGATACGCAGTATTTT	CSGPGPGGDTQYF
few	NA	TRBV5-4	TRBJ2-3	TGTGCCAGCAGCCACGGAGGCGCAGGGGAAGGAGATACGCAGTATTTT	CASSHGGAGEGDTQYF
few	TRBD1	TRBV10-1	TRBJ2-1	TGCGCCAGCAGCTTGGGACAGGGGGCGTCCAATGAGCAGTTCTTC	CASSLGQGASNEQFF
NA	NA	TRBV7-9	TRBJ2-1	TGTGCCAGCAGTTCTGCTAAGAATCCCAATGAGCAGTTCTTC	CASSSAKNPNEQFF
NA	NA	TRBV20-1	TRBJ1-1	TGCAGTGCTACGGACACTGAAGCTTTCTTT	CSATDTEAFF
once	TRBD1	TRBV4-1	TRBJ1-1	TGCGCCAGCAGCCAGTCTACAGGGGATAGCACTGAAGCTTTCTTT	CASSQSTGDSTEAFF
NA	TRBD1	TRBV27	TRBJ2-2	TGTGCCAGCAGTTTAACAGGGGGCTCCACCGGGGAGCTGTTTTTT	CASSLTGGSTGELFF
NA	NA	TRBV7-2	TRBJ2-5	TGTGCCAGCAGCCCACAGGGTAGAGGTGAGACCCAGTACTTC	CASSPQGRGETQYF
few	TRBD1	TRBV15	TRBJ2-5	TGTGCCACCAGCAGAGGGGACAGGGGGCAGGAGACCCAGTACTTC	CATSRGDRGQETQYF
NA	NA	TRBV20-1	TRBJ2-7	TGCAGTGCCCCTTTTGGTGGGGGGGCGGGCGACGAGCAGTACTTC	CSAPFGGGAGDEQYF
NA	TRBD1	TRBV27	TRBJ2-5	TGTGCCAGCAGCCGCCTGGGACAGGCTATCGGAGAGACCCAGTACTTC	CASSRLGQAIGETQYF
NA	NA	TRBV13	TRBJ1-1	TGTGCCAGCAGCTTTTTTGGGTCGAACACTGAAGCTTTCTTT	CASSFFGSNTEAFF
many	NA	TRBV10-2	TRBJ2-1	TGCGCCAGCAGTGAGTCCGTACATGAGCAGTTCTTC	CASSESVHEQFF
few	NA	TRBV27	TRBJ2-7	TGTGCCAGCGGGAACATAGCATCGTACGAGCAGTACTTC	CASGNIASYEQYF
NA	NA	TRBV14	TRBJ2-3	TGTGCCAGCAGCCAAGACGTTCGGGAGAGGAGCACAGATACGCAGTATTTT	CASSQDVRERSTDTQYF
NA	TRBD1	TRBV3-1	TRBJ1-1	TGTGCCAGCAGCCCCGGGGACAGGGGGAACACTGAAGCTTTCTTT	CASSPGDRGNTEAFF
NA	TRBD1	TRBV11-2	TRBJ2-7	TGTGCCAGCAGCAATCTACAGGGGGCTGGCGAGCAGTACTTC	CASSNLQGAGEQYF
NA	NA	TRBV5-6	TRBJ2-1	TGTGCCAGCAGCGTAACAGGGAAGGCCAATGAGCAGTTCTTC	CASSVTGKANEQFF
NA	NA	TRBV6-5	TRBJ1-5	TGTGCCAGCAGTTATACCCTCAATCAGCCCCAGCATTTT	CASSYTLNQPQHF
NA	NA	TRBV4-2	TRBJ2-1	TGTGCCAGCAGCGTCAGGCAACGGGGATACAATGAGCAGTTCTTC	CASSVRQRGYNEQFF
NA	NA	TRBV7-2	TRBJ2-2	TGTGCCAGCAGCTTCTGGGGGCGCAACACCGGGGAGCTGTTTTTT	CASSFWGRNTGELFF
few	TRBD2	TRBV24-1	TRBJ2-1	TGTGCCACCAGTGACCCCCGACTAGCGGGCAACAATGAGCAGTTCTTC	CATSDPRLAGNNEQFF
NA	NA	TRBV6-1	TRBJ2-2	TGTGCCAGCAGTCCCCCACTAACTGGGACCGGGGAGCTGTTTTTT	CASSPPLTGTGELFF
many	NA	TRBV9	TRBJ2-7	TGTGCCAGCAGCGTAGGGGATCAACCAGGGGAGCAGTACTTC	CASSVGDQPGEQYF
NA	TRBD1	TRBV5-1	TRBJ2-7	TGCGCCAGCAGCGAGGGGACAGGGGAGTACGAGCAGTACTTC	CASSEGTGEYEQYF
few	NA	TRBV20-1	TRBJ2-7	TGCAGTGCTAGTTTCGGGACCTACGAGCAGTACTTC	CSASFGTYEQYF
few	TRBD1	TRBV9	TRBJ1-5	TGTGCCAGCAGCGTACAGGGGACAGGGGATCAGCCCCAGCATTTT	CASSVQGTGDQPQHF
NA	TRBD2	TRBV27	TRBJ2-3	TGTGCCAGCAGTTTAGACGGGAGGGGTACTAGCACAGATACGCAGTATTTT	CASSLDGRGTSTDTQYF
few	NA	TRBV6-2/TRBV6-3	TRBJ2-3	TGTGCCAGCGGGATCGGAGATACGCAGTATTTT	CASGIGDTQYF
many	TRBD2	TRBV10-3	TRBJ2-2	TGTGCCATCAGTCTATACTCCGGGGGGGCCGGGGAGCTGTTTTTT	CAISLYSGGAGELFF
NA	NA	TRBV9	TRBJ2-3	TGTGCCAGCAGCAACGGGGAACCTACAGATACGCAGTATTTT	CASSNGEPTDTQYF
few	NA	TRBV10-3	TRBJ2-7	TGTGCCATCAGTGACCCGGACCGCCTTAAGCCCTACGAGCAGTACTTC	CAISDPDRLKPYEQYF
many	NA	TRBV5-1	TRBJ2-3	TGCGCCAGCAGCTTAGCCTCTGCAAGTACGCAGTATTTT	CASSLASASTQYF
many	NA	TRBV12-3/TRBV12-4	TRBJ2-7	TGTGCCAGCAGCCTCTGGGAAGAGCAGTACTTC	CASSLWEEQYF
few	TRBD1	TRBV20-1	TRBJ2-1	TGCAGTGCTAGCCGGACAGGGAGCTCCTACAATGAGCAGTTCTTC	CSASRTGSSYNEQFF
NA	TRBD1	TRBV24-1	TRBJ2-1	TGTGCCACCAGTGGCCAGGGGGCTGGCTACAATGAGCAGTTCTTC	CATSGQGAGYNEQFF
few	NA	TRBV7-9	TRBJ2-7	TGTGCCAGCAGCTTCGTAAAGGGGCAATCGACCGAGCAGTACTTC	CASSFVKGQSTEQYF
NA	TRBD2	TRBV11-2	TRBJ2-3	TGTGCCAGCAGCCGGGCCTCTCTAGCGGGAGGGGGCGCAGATACGCAGTATTTT	CASSRASLAGGGADTQYF
few	TRBD2	TRBV12-3/TRBV12-4	TRBJ2-5	TGTGCCAGCAGTCCCGGGACTAGCGGGAGTAGGCAAGAGACCCAGTACTTC	CASSPGTSGSRQETQYF
NA	NA	TRBV5-6	TRBJ2-4	TGTGCCAGCACCTTGGGGGCCGGTCAGAGACTAGCCAAAAACATTCAGTACTTC	CASTLGAGQRLAKNIQYF
many	NA	TRBV20-1	TRBJ1-1	TGCAGTGCTCGCGATGGGGGACTCGAAGCTTTCTTT	CSARDGGLEAFF
few	NA	TRBV20-1	TRBJ2-7	TGCAGTGCTAGAGCTAGGGGGAGTCTCCACGAGCAGTACTTC	CSARARGSLHEQYF
NA	TRBD2	TRBV27	TRBJ2-3	TGTGCCAGCAGTCCAACCGGGACTAGATGGTATTTT	CASSPTGTRWYF
few	NA	TRBV12-3/TRBV12-4	TRBJ1-2	TGTGCCAGCGCGACCTGGGACGGAACCTACTATGGCTACACCTTC	CASATWDGTYYGYTF